Listed here are 10 T cell receptor beta chains from one sample, sequenced in a study of metastatic and nonmetastatic thyroid tumors. TCRdb re-called the PCR reads with MiXCR. The repertoire holds about 40,000 clones, roughly an eighth seen once, with around 21% in the top ten. Until they underwent thyroid surgery, no patient had received any treatment. The sequencing input was blood. The source is a female donor with papillary thyroid cancer or a benign thyroid nodule (not recorded which). Some clones in this sample may be carry-over from other donors' samples.

This clone was detected a few times. J is TRBJ2-7 and V is TRBV27; D might be TRBD1 or TRBD2, each matching 5 bases. V gave up 5 bases and J gave up 7 bases, with 18 bases separating them. Germline-derived CDR1 and CDR2 are MNHEY and SMNVEV (reference sequence). The CDR3 length is 14 residues. The CDR3 DNA reads TGTGCCAGCAGTCGCACCGGGACCACTAATGAGCAGTACTTC. Translating gives CASSRTGTTNEQYF.

This clone has at least ten counts. This sequence joins TRBV5-1 and TRBJ2-7; D unclear. V gave up 0 bases and J gave up 0 bases, with 4 bases separating them. Germline V gene lookup returns CDR1 SGHRS and CDR2 YFSETQ. The CDR3 has 13 amino acids. CDR3 nucleotides: TGCGCCAGCAGCTTGGGGAGCTCCTACGAGCAGTACTTC. Encoded protein: CASSLGSSYEQYF.

This clone occurred many times. The gene calls are TRBV12-3 or TRBV12-4 and TRBJ2-7; 12 nucleotides agree with TRBD2. The CDR3 consists of 17 residues. Trimming removed 6 bases from V and 0 bases from J; junction bases left unmatched: 9. For the CDR3, the DNA is TGTGCCAGCAGGTCGACTAGCGGGAGACCTTCCTCCTACGAGCAGTACTTC. Translation gives CASRSTSGRPSSYEQYF.

This clone was seen ten or more times. The V and J genes are TRBV12-5 and TRBJ2-3; TRBD2 matches 10 bases. J was trimmed by 5 bases and V by 6 bases; bases with no gene match: 8. Germline assignment: CDR1 LGHNT and CDR2 FRNRAP. CDR3 length equals 15 residues. In nucleotides, the CDR3 is TGTGCTAGTGGCTTATTAGCGGGAGGCGGAGATACGCAGTATTTT. Translated: CASGLLAGGGDTQYF.

This clone has more than one count but fewer than ten. This specimen includes other DNA sequences encoding the same CDR3. V and J are TRBV29-1 and TRBJ2-3; D may be TRBD1 or TRBD2 (5 bases each). Trimming took off 6 bases at V and 6 bases at J, with 13 bases between the two ends. The CDR3 loop spans 12 amino acids. The germline V gene has CDR1 SQVTM and CDR2 ANQGSEA. In nucleotides, the CDR3 is TGCAGCGTGGGGGACCTTCGGGATACGCAGTATTTT. Translated, it gives CSVGDLRDTQYF.

This clone was counted at least ten times. This chain links TRBV5-4 with TRBJ1-1, with 9 nucleotides matching TRBD1. This CDR3 is 14 amino acids long. From germline, CDR1 is SGHNT and CDR2 YYREEE (reference sequence). J gave up 11 bases and V 0 bases, and 8 bases lay outside the gene matches. The CDR3 sequence is CASSLEGQGSRAFF. The CDR3, as DNA: TGTGCCAGCAGCTTGGAGGGACAGGGAAGTAGGGCTTTCTTT.

This clone was recorded at least ten times. The CDR3 loop reads CASSLTSLSGNTIYF. DNA for the CDR3: TGTGCCAGCAGCTTAACAAGCCTCTCTGGAAACACCATATATTTT. The chain carries TRBV7-2 and TRBJ1-3; D gene unclear. CDR1 and CDR2 (germline): SGHTA, FQGNSA. CDR3 length: 15 amino acids. Trimming removed 2 bases from V and 0 bases from J, with 8 bases in between.

This clone was seen many times. This chain joins TRBV11-2 and TRBJ2-3; D remains unclear. From germline, CDR1 is SGHAT and CDR2 FQNNGV. V lost 2 bases, J lost 6 bases, and 12 bases lay in between. This CDR3 contains 14 residues. This CDR3 is CASSLFWVTDTQYF. In nucleotides, the CDR3 is TGTGCCAGCAGCTTATTCTGGGTTACGGATACGCAGTATTTT.

There are many counts of this clone. V is TRBV19 and J is TRBJ1-1; 9 bases are a match to TRBD1. The junction had 13 bases not matched to a gene; V was cut back by 1 base and J by 1 base. CDR1 LNHDA and CDR2 SQIVND come from the germline V gene (reference sequence). The CDR3 totals 19 residues. CDR3 sequence (DNA): TGTGCCAGTAGTATAGGAAAGTATCGGAACAGGGGGCCGAACACTGAAGCTTTCTTT. This codes for CASSIGKYRNRGPNTEAFF. The whole variable domain, filled in from reference TRBV19 and TRBJ1-1, reads DGGITQSPKYLFRKEGQNVTLSCEQNLNHDAMYWYRQDPGQGLRLIYYSQIVNDFQKGDIAEGYSVSREKKESFPLTVTSAQKNPTAFYLCASSIGKYRNRGPNTEAFFGQGTRLTVV.

Many counts were recorded for this clone. The chain employs TRBV7-9 and TRBJ2-1, with D perhaps TRBD2 (6 bases). Trimming cost V 1 base and J 5 bases, with 6 bases left between them. CDR3 size: 13 residues. Per the germline V gene, CDR1 is SEHNR and CDR2 is FQNEAQ (reference sequence). CDR3 bases: TGTGCCAGCAGCTTAGGGACTAACAATGAGCAGTTCTTC. Protein: CASSLGTNNEQFF.